The 17 T cell receptor beta chains listed next were all sequenced from one sample in a study of identifying expanded T cells in peripheral blood. Method: immunoSEQ multiplex PCR; TCRdb's copy keeps in-frame clones and lacks some. This table holds more than 45,000 clones, approximately 89% found once. The sample consisted of blood. The origin of the receptors is a person between 18 and 75 years old in good health.

The genes are TRBV6-1 and TRBJ1-5; 7 bases align to TRBD1. This CDR3 comprises 16 residues. The V gene end was trimmed by 4 bases and the J gene end by 4 bases; junction bases not matched to a gene: 10. Looked up from germline, CDR1 is MNHNS and CDR2 is SASEGT. CDR3 nucleotides: TGTGCCAGCAGTGCGGCGGTCGGGACAGCTAATCAGCCCCAGCATTTT. Translation: CASSAAVGTANQPQHF.

This clone was detected once. This chain links TRBV9 with TRBJ2-7, with TRBD2 identical over 7 bases. This CDR3 is 15 amino acids long. Germline lookup yields CDR1 SGDLS and CDR2 YYNGEE. Trimming took 4 bases from V and 7 from J; bases not matched to a gene: 14. The CDR3 DNA reads TGTGCCAGCAGCCCCCGGGACTATCGGGGCGGGGAGCAGTACTTC. It encodes CASSPRDYRGGEQYF.

V is TRBV4-2 and J is TRBJ2-5; 8 bases map to TRBD1. With 3 bases clipped from V and 4 bases from J, the junction kept 7 bases outside the gene matches. This CDR3 has 15 residues. In germline, CDR1 is LGHNA, CDR2 YNFKEQ. The CDR3 loop reads CASSHQGARGETQYF. CDR3 bases: TGTGCCAGCAGCCACCAGGGGGCTCGTGGAGAGACCCAGTACTTC.

The gene calls are TRBV28 and TRBJ2-2; D ambiguous. The V and J ends lost 6 bases and 1 base respectively, with 6 bases between them. The CDR3 loop spans 13 amino acids. In germline, CDR1 is MDHEN, CDR2 SYDVKM. In DNA, the CDR3 is TGTGCCAGCAGAGAACGGAACACCGGGGAGCTGTTTTTT. This codes for CASRERNTGELFF.

The rearrangement uses TRBV7-8 and TRBJ1-2; TRBD1 agrees at 10 bases. Trimming at V came to 0 bases and at J to 8 bases, leaving 9 bases not matched to a gene. This CDR3 has 16 amino acids. The germline CDR1 and CDR2 sequences are SGHVS and FQNEAQ. The CDR3 DNA is TGTGCCAGCAGCTTAGCAAGTCCGACAGGGGGCGGAGGCTACACCTTC. Translation gives CASSLASPTGGGGYTF. The variable domain in full, completed from reference TRBV7-8 and TRBJ1-2, reads GAGVSQSPRYKVAKRGQDVALRCDPISGHVSLFWYQQALGQGPEFLTYFQNEAQLDKSGLPSDRFFAERPEGSVSTLKIQRTQQEDSAVYLCASSLASPTGGGGYTFGSGTRLTVV.

The genes are TRBV7-8 and TRBJ2-3; D possibly corresponds to TRBD2 (7 bases). The CDR3 totals 16 residues. Trimming removed 1 base from V and 2 bases from J, with 13 bases in between. Germline CDR1 SGHVS, CDR2 FQNEAQ. CDR3 DNA sequence: TGTGCCAGCAGCTTAGGCGCGGGGGCCCCCACAGATACGCAGTATTTT. It encodes CASSLGAGAPTDTQYF.

The gene calls are TRBV30 and TRBJ2-3, with 10 bases that match TRBD2. V lost 2 bases, J lost 2 bases, and 1 base stayed unmatched. Germline V gene lookup returns CDR1 GTSNPN and CDR2 SVGIG (reference sequence). CDR3 size: 14 residues. In nucleotides, the CDR3 is TGTGCCTGGAGTAGCGGGGGGGCCACAGATACGCAGTATTTT. It codes for CAWSSGGATDTQYF.

The J gene is TRBJ2-7, the V gene TRBV4-1; the D gene is possibly TRBD2 (5 bases). The germline V gene encodes CDR1 MGHRA and CDR2 YSYEKL. The CDR3 sequence is 15 residues long. Trimming removed 0 bases at V and 2 bases at J, with 11 bases between. DNA for the CDR3: TGCGCCAGCAGCCAAGAGAGTCGAGGGACCTACGAGCAGTACTTC. As protein: CASSQESRGTYEQYF.

The chain uses TRBV13 and TRBJ2-5; possibly TRBD1 for D (5 bases). Trimming shortened V by 3 bases and J by 11 bases, and 16 bases separated the two germline ends. The germline CDR1 and CDR2 sequences are PRHDT and FYEKMQ (reference sequence). This CDR3 region has 13 residues. The DNA of the CDR3 is TGTGCCAGCAGCTTCCGACAGCGTGGAGAGCAGTACTTC. Translation gives CASSFRQRGEQYF.

This clone was counted a single time. The genes are TRBV11-2 and TRBJ2-3; 8 bases line up with TRBD2. The CDR3 extends over 15 amino acids. V was pared by 0 bases and J by 3 bases, with 2 bases of the junction left unmatched. Germline V lookup: CDR1 SGHAT, CDR2 FQNNGV. The CDR3 protein is CASSLDGLATDTQYF. CDR3 DNA sequence: TGTGCCAGCAGCTTAGATGGACTAGCAACAGATACGCAGTATTTT. Complete variable domain (other parts from reference TRBV11-2 and TRBJ2-3): EAGVAQSPRYKIIEKRQSVAFWCNPISGHATLYWYQQILGQGPKLLIQFQNNGVVDDSQLPKDRFSAERLKGVDSTLKIQPAKLEDSAVYLCASSLDGLATDTQYFGPGTRLTVL.

The chain links TRBV9 to TRBJ1-6; D is ambiguous. The CDR3 runs 14 residues. Germline lookup yields CDR1 SGDLS and CDR2 YYNGEE. Deletions cut 0 bases from V and 10 bases from J, with 11 bases between. The CDR3, as DNA: TGTGCCAGCAGCGTAGAAAGAAGGAAGTCACCCCTCCACTTT. Translated: CASSVERRKSPLHF.

The genes are TRBV5-1 and TRBJ2-2; a weak D match, TRBD1 (6 bases). There are 14 residues in the CDR3. The V end was cut by 4 bases, the J end by 9 bases, with 16 bases between. The V gene's germline CDR1 is SGHRS and CDR2 YFSETQ. Written as DNA, the CDR3 is TGCGCCAGCAGCGACGGGACAATTATTCGGGAGCTGTTTTTT. Translation gives CASSDGTIIRELFF.

The chain recombines TRBV10-3 with TRBJ2-2; D is possibly TRBD2 (6 bases). Trimming pared 8 bases from V and 4 bases from J, leaving 14 bases between. The germline V gene has CDR1 ENHRY and CDR2 SYGVKD. CDR3 size: 14 residues. In DNA, the CDR3 is TGTGCCATCCGAGGGGCGGGGAGCACCGGGGAGCTGTTTTTT. The encoded protein is CAIRGAGSTGELFF.

V is TRBV28 and J is TRBJ1-1, with 11 nucleotides matching TRBD1. CDR3 size: 17 residues. Germline V gene data show CDR1 as MDHEN and CDR2 as SYDVKM. With 6 bases clipped from V and 4 bases from J, the junction kept 13 bases outside the gene matches. This CDR3 is CASRRLQPGQGGTEAFF. CDR3 sequence (DNA): TGTGCCAGCAGACGACTCCAACCGGGACAGGGGGGCACTGAAGCTTTCTTT.

This clone was detected once. This CDR3 is also generated by other DNA sequences in the sample. J is TRBJ2-4 and V is TRBV30; possibly TRBD2 for D (6 bases). The CDR3 has 14 amino acids. Deletions cut 0 bases from V and 2 bases from J, with 8 bases between. Per the germline V gene, CDR1 is GTSNPN and CDR2 is SVGIG (reference sequence). CDR3 loop: CAWSVGGSKNIQYF. CDR3 nucleotide sequence: TGTGCCTGGAGTGTTGGGGGGTCCAAAAACATTCAGTACTTC.

The genes are TRBV7-2 and TRBJ1-3; D remains unclear. V lost 1 base to trimming and J lost 0 bases, with 10 bases between them. Germline V gene sequence: CDR1 SGHTA, CDR2 FQGNSA. The CDR3 has 16 amino acids. The CDR3 spells CASSLVSGSSGNTIYF. CDR3 bases: TGTGCCAGCAGCTTAGTTTCCGGAAGCTCTGGAAACACCATATATTTT.

This clone was seen a handful of times. The J gene is TRBJ2-7, the V gene TRBV7-2; D unresolved. Germline assignment: CDR1 SGHTA and CDR2 FQGNSA. Trimming took off 0 bases at V and 2 bases at J, with 5 bases between the two ends. CDR3 length: 13 amino acids. Here the CDR3 DNA reads TGTGCCAGCAGCTTAGCACGCACCTACGAGCAGTACTTC. Translating it yields CASSLARTYEQYF.